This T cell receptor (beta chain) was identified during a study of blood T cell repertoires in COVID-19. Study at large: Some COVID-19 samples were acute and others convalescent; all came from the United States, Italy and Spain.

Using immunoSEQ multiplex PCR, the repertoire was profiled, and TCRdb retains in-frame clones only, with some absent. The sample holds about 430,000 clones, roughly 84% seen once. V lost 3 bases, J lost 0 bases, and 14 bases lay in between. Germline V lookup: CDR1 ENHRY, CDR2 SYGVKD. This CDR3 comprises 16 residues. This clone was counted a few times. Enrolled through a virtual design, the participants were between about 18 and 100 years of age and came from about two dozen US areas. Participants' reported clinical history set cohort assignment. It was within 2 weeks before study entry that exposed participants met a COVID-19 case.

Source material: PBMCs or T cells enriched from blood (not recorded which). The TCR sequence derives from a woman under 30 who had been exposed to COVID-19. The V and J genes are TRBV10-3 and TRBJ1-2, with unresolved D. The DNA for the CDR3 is TGTGCCATCAGTGAAATAGGAGGCAGCTCTAACTATGGCTACACCTTC. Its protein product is CAISEIGGSSNYGYTF.